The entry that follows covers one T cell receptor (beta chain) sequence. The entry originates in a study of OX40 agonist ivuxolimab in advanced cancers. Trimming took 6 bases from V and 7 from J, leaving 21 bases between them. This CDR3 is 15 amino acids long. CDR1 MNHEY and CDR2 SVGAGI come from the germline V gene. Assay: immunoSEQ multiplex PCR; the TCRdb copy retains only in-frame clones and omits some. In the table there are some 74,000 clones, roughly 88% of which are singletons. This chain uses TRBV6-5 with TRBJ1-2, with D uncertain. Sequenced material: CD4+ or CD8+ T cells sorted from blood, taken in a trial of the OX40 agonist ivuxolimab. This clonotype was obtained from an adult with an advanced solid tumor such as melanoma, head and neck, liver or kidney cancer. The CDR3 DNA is TGTGCCAGCAGGCCACCGTTGGGTAAGGCTACTGGCTACACCTTC. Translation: CASRPPLGKATGYTF.